These 13 T cell receptor beta chains were sequenced from one sample in a study of cytomegalovirus exposure and HLA in healthy donors. PCR involved 60 Vbeta and 13 Jbeta primers. TCRdb's copy holds only in-frame clones and misses some; the assay was immunoSEQ multiplex PCR. The top ten clones hold approximately 4.2% of a sample with some 130,000 clones, 55% to 75% of them seen once. Material: PBMCs. All receptors derive from a man in his forties or fifties in good health and CMV-seropositive.

The chain employs TRBV7-8 and TRBJ2-5; a weak D match, TRBD1 (5 bases). The J call may not be correct, given that the DNA end is closer to TRBJ2-7. This CDR3 region has 13 residues. Germline values: CDR1 SGHVS, CDR2 FQNEAQ. CDR3 protein: CASSQDTNYEQYF. CDR3 coding DNA: TGTGCCAGCAGCCAGGACACCAACTACGAGCAGTACTTC.

The chain carries TRBV27 and TRBJ2-2; D possibly corresponds to TRBD2 (7 bases). CDR3 length: 15 amino acids. In germline, CDR1 is MNHEY, CDR2 SMNVEV (reference sequence). The germline V and J ends were trimmed by 5 bases and 4 bases, with 14 bases remaining between them. The CDR3, as DNA: TGTGCCAGCAGTGAGGGGGGCGGGGGCACCGGGGAGCTGTTTTTT. This sequence encodes CASSEGGGGTGELFF.

This chain connects TRBV4-3 to TRBJ1-5, with TRBD1 identical over 8 bases. With V trimmed by 4 bases and J by 5 bases, 4 bases remained unmatched. This CDR3 is 14 amino acids long. Germline CDR1 and CDR2: LGHNA and YSLEER. The CDR3, as DNA: TGCGCCAGCAGCCTAACAGGGGGAGATCAGCCCCAGCATTTT. This translates into CASSLTGGDQPQHF.

V gene TRBV7-2 combines with J gene TRBJ1-5; TRBD1 is a possible D gene (5 bases). The ends were cut back, 2 bases at V and 6 bases at J, with 8 bases in the middle. The CDR3 covers 13 residues. Germline CDR1 SGHTA, CDR2 FQGNSA. The CDR3 region is CASSLSGIQPQHF. The CDR3 DNA follows: TGTGCCAGCAGCTTATCAGGGATTCAGCCCCAGCATTTT.

This chain uses TRBV18 with TRBJ2-1, with TRBD1 as a possible D gene (6 bases). V shed 6 bases and J shed 0 bases, with 15 bases lying between them. CDR1 KGHSH and CDR2 LQKENI come from the germline V gene. This CDR3 region has 16 residues. The CDR3: CASSPPTGSSYNEQFF. The DNA for the CDR3 is TGTGCCAGCTCTCCTCCCACAGGGTCCTCCTACAATGAGCAGTTCTTC. Supplemented by reference TRBV18 and TRBJ2-1, the full variable domain reads NAGVMQNPRHLVRRRGQEARLRCSPMKGHSHVYWYRQLPEEGLKFMVYLQKENIIDESGMPKERFSAEFPKEGPSILRIQQVVRGDSAAYFCASSPPTGSSYNEQFFGPGTRLTVL.

The rearrangement links TRBV5-5 to TRBJ2-1; 8 nucleotides match TRBD2. The CDR3 runs to 14 residues. The junction had 6 bases not matched to a gene; V was cut back by 4 bases and J by 6 bases. The V gene's germline CDR1 is SGHKS and CDR2 YYEKEE (reference sequence). As DNA, the CDR3 is TGTGCCAGCAGCCCGGGGGGGTTAGGCAATGAGCAGTTCTTC. Translation: CASSPGGLGNEQFF.

This clone came up once. The chain links TRBV18 to TRBJ2-5; D uncertain. Trimming removed 0 bases at V and 0 bases at J, with 11 bases between. Germline CDR1 KGHSH, CDR2 LQKENI. The CDR3 loop spans 16 amino acids. The CDR3, as DNA: TGTGCCAGCTCACCACCGATCCGGTCGTACCAAGAGACCCAGTACTTC. Encoded protein: CASSPPIRSYQETQYF.

This chain connects TRBV27 to TRBJ2-1, with 7 bases matching TRBD2. Losses at the gene ends were 6 bases for V and 9 bases for J; bases not matched to a gene: 5. The CDR3 consists of 12 residues. From germline, CDR1 is MNHEY and CDR2 SMNVEV (reference sequence). CDR3 sequence: CASSRAGVEQFF. In nucleotides, the CDR3 is TGTGCCAGCAGCCGGGCGGGAGTTGAGCAGTTCTTC.

The chain has TRBV7-9 and TRBJ2-7; TRBD2 matches 11 bases. Per germline, CDR1 SEHNR and CDR2 FQNEAQ (reference sequence). The CDR3 contains 15 residues. The V and J ends lost 4 bases and 8 bases, in that order; junction bases with no gene match: 10. CDR3 nucleotides: TGTGCCAGCAGCTCGCTGACTAGCGGGGAAAGTAAGCAGTACTTC. As protein: CASSSLTSGESKQYF.

The chain uses TRBV29-1 and TRBJ2-7, with 10 nucleotides matching TRBD2. In germline, CDR1 is SQVTM, CDR2 ANQGSEA. With V trimmed by 6 bases and J by 4 bases, 3 bases remained unmatched. This CDR3 is built from 12 residues. The CDR3 sequence is CSVKLAGYEQYF. The CDR3 DNA reads TGCAGCGTAAAACTAGCGGGATACGAGCAGTACTTC.

This clone was counted only a few times. The J gene is TRBJ2-3, the V gene TRBV2; a weak D match, TRBD2 (6 bases). V lost 5 bases and J 1 base, leaving 10 bases between the germline ends. The CDR3 loop spans 14 amino acids. Germline values: CDR1 SNHLY, CDR2 FYNNEI. The CDR3 DNA is TGTGCCAGCAGTTGGGACTTAGGCACAGATACGCAGTATTTT. It codes for CASSWDLGTDTQYF.

This clone was counted a single time. The CDR3 sequence is CASSRGPNRGMVEAFF. The CDR3 DNA follows: TGCGCCAGCAGCCGTGGACCGAACAGGGGAATGGTTGAAGCTTTCTTT. The V gene is TRBV4-1, the J gene TRBJ1-1, with TRBD1 matching over 7 bases. This CDR3 has 16 amino acids. Looked up from germline, CDR1 is MGHRA and CDR2 is YSYEKL. With 4 bases clipped from V and 7 bases from J, the junction kept 15 bases outside the gene matches.

In its sample, this clone was seen once. The rearrangement joins TRBV4-2 to TRBJ1-6, with TRBD1 as a possible D gene (6 bases). In germline, CDR1 is LGHNA, CDR2 YNFKEQ. The CDR3 sequence is 17 residues long. V was cut by 4 bases and J by 7 bases, with 20 bases left in between. This chain's CDR3 is CASSRDGGSGANSPLHF. The DNA of the CDR3 is TGTGCCAGCAGCCGCGACGGAGGCTCAGGGGCAAATTCACCCCTCCACTTT.